The 22 T cell receptor beta chains in this list originate from one sample, sequenced in a study of CD8 T cells in ankylosing spondylitis. No antigen is known for these receptors. Whole-study results and caveats: A motif in TCR beta, a set of about eight highly homologous variants, appeared characteristic of ankylosing spondylitis blood.

TCRdb redid the calling of the 5' RACE reads with MiXCR, one entry per CDR3 protein. The sample includes more than 650,000 distinct CDR3 sequences, over 9.5% seen only once; the top ten take around 0.51%. Sequenced material: blood, either unsorted or a sorted T cell fraction (not recorded which). Receptors originate from a male donor with ankylosing spondylitis.

This chain connects TRBV10-3 to TRBJ2-1, with TRBD2 matching 7 bases. Per germline, CDR1 ENHRY and CDR2 SYGVKD. This CDR3 region has 15 residues. Trimming cost V 4 bases and J 0 bases; bases outside gene matches: 3. The CDR3 spells CAISGLADSYNEQFF. DNA for the CDR3: TGTGCCATCAGTGGTCTAGCGGACTCCTACAATGAGCAGTTCTTC.

The chain employs TRBV24-1 and TRBJ2-1; a weak D match, TRBD2 (5 bases). The CDR3 loop spans 16 amino acids. Between the trimmed V and J ends, which lost 1 base and 0 bases, there was a span of 9 bases. Germline V gives CDR1 KGHDR, CDR2 SFDVKD. CDR3: CATSDLIATSYNEQFF. The DNA for the CDR3 is TGTGCCACCAGTGATTTAATAGCGACCTCCTACAATGAGCAGTTCTTC.

V gene TRBV27 combines with J gene TRBJ2-6, with 11 bases fitting TRBD1. Germline V lookup: CDR1 MNHEY, CDR2 SMNVEV (reference sequence). The junction had 6 bases not matched to a gene; V was cut back by 5 bases and J by 0 bases. The CDR3 sequence is 18 residues long. The CDR3 region has the DNA TGTGCCAGCAGTCCGTGGGACAGGGGGTACTCTGGGGCCAACGTCCTGACTTTC. Translation gives CASSPWDRGYSGANVLTF.

V is TRBV5-4 and J is TRBJ2-1; 7 positions agree with TRBD2. After removal of 9 bases from V and 3 bases from J, the junction contained 6 bases not matched to a gene. The CDR3 runs 13 residues. Germline V CDR1 and CDR2: SGHNT, YYREEE (reference sequence). The CDR3 reads CATGLSVYNEQFF. The CDR3 coding sequence is TGTGCCACGGGACTATCTGTCTACAATGAGCAGTTCTTC. Looking up the rest from reference TRBV5-4 and TRBJ2-1 gives the full variable domain: ETGVTQSPTHLIKTRGQQVTLRCSSQSGHNTVSWYQQALGQGPQFIFQYYREEENGRGNFPPRFSGLQFPNYSSELNVNALELDDSALYLCATGLSVYNEQFFGPGTRLTVL.

This clonotype was seen many times. The V gene is TRBV20-1, the J gene TRBJ2-2, with D possibly being TRBD1 (6 bases). This CDR3 is 12 amino acids long. Per germline, CDR1 DFQATT and CDR2 SNEGSKA (reference sequence). CDR3 coding DNA: TGCAGCCGGACAGCGAACACCGGGGAGCTGTTTTTT. It encodes CSRTANTGELFF.

This clonotype was observed at least ten times. The chain carries TRBV4-3 and TRBJ2-2; 7 bases are shared with TRBD2. Germline CDR1 LGHNA, CDR2 YSLEER. V was clipped by 6 bases and J by 0 bases; unmatched bases: 4. The CDR3 covers 15 residues. CDR3 sequence reads: CASRREASNTGELFF. The DNA of the CDR3 is TGCGCCAGCAGACGGGAGGCCTCGAACACCGGGGAGCTGTTTTTT.

This sequence joins TRBV20-1 and TRBJ2-6, with D unclear. Germline V CDR1 and CDR2: DFQATT, SNEGSKA (reference sequence). This CDR3 spans 14 amino acids. V was trimmed by 3 bases and J by 2 bases, leaving 8 bases between them. The DNA for the CDR3 is TGCAGTGCTAGTCCATCCCCTGGGGCCAACGTCCTGACTTTC. This translates into CSASPSPGANVLTF.

This chain links TRBV7-8 with TRBJ2-7; D not certain. The germline V and J ends were trimmed by 5 bases and 3 bases, with 14 bases remaining between them. CDR3 size: 14 residues. Germline CDR1 is SGHVS and CDR2 is FQNEAQ. Written as DNA, the CDR3 is TGTGCCAGCAGCCCATCCTTGAGACACTACGAGCAGTACTTC. This translates into CASSPSLRHYEQYF. Full variable domain (remainder filled in from reference TRBV7-8 and TRBJ2-7): GAGVSQSPRYKVAKRGQDVALRCDPISGHVSLFWYQQALGQGPEFLTYFQNEAQLDKSGLPSDRFFAERPEGSVSTLKIQRTQQEDSAVYLCASSPSLRHYEQYFGPGTRLTVT.

This clonotype was detected ten times or more. The chain employs TRBV12-3 or TRBV12-4 and TRBJ1-1; no clear D gene. This CDR3 comprises 18 residues. Trimming took off 7 bases at V and 4 bases at J, with 28 bases between the two ends. CDR3 sequence: CASNTLIRVMVEGTEAFF. CDR3 bases: TGTGCCAGCAACACCCTAATTAGGGTAATGGTCGAGGGCACTGAAGCTTTCTTT.

This chain uses TRBV3-1 with TRBJ2-1; 9 bases match TRBD2. Germline V CDR1 and CDR2: LGHDT, YNNKEL (reference sequence). V shed 1 base and J 4 bases; nucleotides not matched to a gene: 5. The length of the CDR3 is 16 residues. The CDR3 region has the DNA TGTGCCAGCAGCCAAGGGCCTAGCGGGGCATACAATGAGCAGTTCTTC. Translated: CASSQGPSGAYNEQFF.

This clonotype was found many times. V is TRBV9 and J is TRBJ2-1; D gene ambiguous. The CDR3 is 11 amino acids. Trimming removed 4 bases from V and 10 bases from J, with 9 bases in between. The V gene's germline CDR1 is SGDLS and CDR2 YYNGEE. In DNA, the CDR3 is TGTGCCAGCAGCTCCCTACGGGAGCAGTTCTTC. It specifies CASSSLREQFF.

This clonotype was counted only a few times. The rearrangement joins TRBV20-1 to TRBJ2-7; the match to TRBD1 covers 7 bases. The V segment lost 4 bases and the J segment 6 bases; nucleotides outside the gene matches: 12. This CDR3 comprises 14 residues. The V gene's germline CDR1 is DFQATT and CDR2 SNEGSKA (reference sequence). CDR3 in amino acids: CSAKETTGKSEQYF. In DNA, the CDR3 is TGCAGTGCTAAAGAAACGACAGGGAAGAGCGAGCAGTACTTC.

This clonotype was picked up a small number of times. The V and J genes are TRBV6-1 and TRBJ2-3; a possible D gene is TRBD1 (6 bases). This CDR3 is built from 15 residues. The V gene's germline CDR1 is MNHNS and CDR2 SASEGT. V was pared by 5 bases and J by 6 bases, with 18 bases between. The DNA for the CDR3 is TGTGCCAGCAGTCTCAGGGGACCCCTCGGGGATACGCAGTATTTT. Its translation: CASSLRGPLGDTQYF.

At least ten counts were recorded for this clonotype. The chain links TRBV20-1 to TRBJ2-7; D is perhaps TRBD1 (5 bases). The CDR3 is made up of 12 amino acids. Per the germline V gene, CDR1 is DFQATT and CDR2 is SNEGSKA (reference sequence). Trimming removed 5 bases at V and 4 bases at J, with 12 bases between. DNA of the CDR3: TGCAGTGCTGGATTTGACAGATACGAGCAGTACTTC. Protein: CSAGFDRYEQYF.

The chain employs TRBV18 and TRBJ2-5; D perhaps matches TRBD2 (6 bases). V lost 1 base and J lost 5, with 14 bases in between. This CDR3 spans 15 amino acids. Germline V gene data show CDR1 as KGHSH and CDR2 as LQKENI. CDR3 coding DNA: TGTGCCAGCTCACCACACGCGGGGCTGGTCGAGACCCAGTACTTC. Its translation is CASSPHAGLVETQYF.

The chain combines TRBV20-1 with TRBJ2-5, with D perhaps being TRBD1 or TRBD2 (7 bases each). The CDR3 consists of 14 residues. The germline gives CDR1 DFQATT, CDR2 SNEGSKA (reference sequence). Trimming pared 3 bases from V and 4 bases from J, leaving 15 bases between. The CDR3 region is CSASLAGGGETQYF. Written as DNA, the CDR3 is TGCAGTGCTAGTCTCGCAGGGGGGGGAGAGACCCAGTACTTC.

The chain links TRBV20-1 to TRBJ2-5; D might be TRBD2 (5 bases). V lost 5 bases to trimming and J lost 2 bases, with 12 bases between them. Germline CDR1 DFQATT, CDR2 SNEGSKA (reference sequence). This CDR3 spans 13 amino acids. The CDR3 is CSAPRDPQETQYF. CDR3 bases: TGCAGTGCTCCCCGGGATCCTCAAGAGACCCAGTACTTC.

This clonotype was picked up many times. The CDR3 nucleotides are TGCAGTGCTAGAGATCGTGGCACCCTTAATCAGCCCCAGCATTTT. As protein: CSARDRGTLNQPQHF. The V and J genes are TRBV20-1 and TRBJ1-5; D gene unclear. V was clipped by 0 bases and J by 4 bases, with 13 bases between them. The CDR3 consists of 15 residues. Per germline, CDR1 DFQATT and CDR2 SNEGSKA (reference sequence).

This clonotype was seen a handful of times. This rearrangement joins TRBV7-2 to TRBJ2-2; 7 bases fit TRBD2. The germline gives CDR1 SGHTA, CDR2 FQGNSA. After removal of 2 bases from V and 5 bases from J, the junction contained 5 bases not matched to a gene. The CDR3 runs to 15 residues. The CDR3, as DNA: TGTGCCAGCAGCTTAATCCGGGGAGGGACCGGGGAGCTGTTTTTT. Translated, it gives CASSLIRGGTGELFF. The entire variable domain, with the rest obtained from reference TRBV7-2 and TRBJ2-2, is as follows: GAGVSQSPSNKVTEKGKDVELRCDPISGHTALYWYRQSLGQGLEFLIYFQGNSAPDKSGLPSDRFSAERTGGSVSTLTIQRTQQEDSAVYLCASSLIRGGTGELFFGEGSRLTVL.

Many counts were recorded for this clonotype. The chain employs TRBV11-2 and TRBJ2-3; no clear D. Per the germline V gene, CDR1 is SGHAT and CDR2 is FQNNGV. The CDR3 spans 14 residues. V lost 5 bases and J 0 bases, leaving 9 bases between the germline ends. The CDR3 DNA reads TGTGCCAGCAGCCCTGGACCAAGCACAGATACGCAGTATTTT. Translation gives CASSPGPSTDTQYF. The full variable domain, in which reference TRBV11-2 and TRBJ2-3 provide the parts outside the CDR3, is EAGVAQSPRYKIIEKRQSVAFWCNPISGHATLYWYQQILGQGPKLLIQFQNNGVVDDSQLPKDRFSAERLKGVDSTLKIQPAKLEDSAVYLCASSPGPSTDTQYFGPGTRLTVL.

The chain is built from TRBV6-5 and TRBJ2-7; D may be TRBD2 (6 bases). The germline gives CDR1 MNHEY, CDR2 SVGAGI. Deletions cut 2 bases from V and 2 bases from J, with 10 bases between. The length of the CDR3 is 14 residues. CDR3 region: CASSYGGDPYEQYF. The CDR3 region has the DNA TGTGCCAGCAGTTACGGAGGGGACCCCTACGAGCAGTACTTC.

This clonotype came up a few times. This chain joins TRBV12-3 or TRBV12-4 and TRBJ2-1, with TRBD2 matching 10 bases. CDR3 length: 17 amino acids. V was clipped by 0 bases and J by 7 bases; unmatched bases: 9. The CDR3 DNA reads TGTGCCAGCAGTTTAGCACGGCCTAGCGGGAGTCAGAATGAGCAGTTCTTC. Translating gives CASSLARPSGSQNEQFF.